Below, one T cell receptor (beta chain) is given with its context. As yet, its antigen is unknown. This sample was included in a study of T-cell reconstitution after alpha-beta-depleted transplantation in children. Trimming at V came to 6 bases and at J to 0 bases, leaving 5 bases not matched to a gene. Looked up from germline, CDR1 is MNHNS and CDR2 is SASEGT. The CDR3 contains 17 residues. Study-level points and caveats: There were reportedly several hundred expanded graft clones from which alpha-beta T cells came about two months after transplant. Surviving recipient T cells and thymic progenitors accounted for the high day-60 TCRbeta diversity observed in some patients. Counts and diversity of T cells one year after transplant came mostly from newly produced T cells.

Unique molecular identifiers were incorporated into the prepared TCRbeta library. One entry per CDR3 protein, called by TCRdb with MiXCR from the PCR reads. The sample comprises around 200,000 distinct CDR3 sequences, 7% to 9% of which are singletons, and under 40% rests with the top ten. V usage is TRBV6-1 and J usage is TRBJ2-6; 10 bases map to TRBD2. The material was PBMCs, mostly from graft donor cells, obtained 360 days after TCRalphabeta/CD19-depleted stem cell transplant. This clonotype was obtained from a male patient aged 2 to 10 who had a stem cell transplant for acute myeloid leukemia, so the T cells may come from the graft donor. The CDR3 DNA sequence: TGTGCCAGCAGGGTGAGCGGGAGGGTCTCTGGGGCCAACGTCCTGACTTTC. This sequence encodes CASRVSGRVSGANVLTF.